The 2 T cell receptor beta chains given below trace back to one sample, sequenced in a study of a mutant IDH1 vaccine in newly diagnosed glioma. Time point denoted: week 35, safety follow-up. In every dose of vaccine, 300 ug of mutant IDH1 20-mer peptide was given alongside topical imiquimod. The antigens for these receptors are not known. The table came from immunoSEQ multiplex PCR; TCRdb's copy has only in-frame clones and leaves some out. The table has around 26,000 clones, approximately 82% seen once. The sample in question was PBMCs, obtained from a glioma patient whose treatment included an IDH1 peptide vaccine. The receptors here all came from a man aged 30-40 years with glioma.

The chain carries TRBV27 and TRBJ1-1; 10 bases fit TRBD1. The V and J ends lost 2 bases and 6 bases, in that order; junction bases with no gene match: 3. Germline values: CDR1 MNHEY, CDR2 SMNVEV (reference sequence). The CDR3 contains 14 residues. The CDR3 sequence is CASSLAGTGAEAFF. The CDR3 nucleotides read TGTGCCAGCAGTTTAGCCGGGACAGGGGCTGAAGCTTTCTTT.

The CDR3 sequence is CSVHRTGNGQAFF. Here the CDR3 DNA reads TGCAGCGTACACCGGACAGGGAATGGGCAGGCGTTCTTT. V and J are TRBV29-1 and TRBJ1-1, with 8 nucleotides matching TRBD1. This CDR3 has 13 amino acids. The ends lost 6 bases at V and 14 bases at J; junction bases unmatched: 17. Germline-derived CDR1 and CDR2 are SQVTM and ANQGSEA.